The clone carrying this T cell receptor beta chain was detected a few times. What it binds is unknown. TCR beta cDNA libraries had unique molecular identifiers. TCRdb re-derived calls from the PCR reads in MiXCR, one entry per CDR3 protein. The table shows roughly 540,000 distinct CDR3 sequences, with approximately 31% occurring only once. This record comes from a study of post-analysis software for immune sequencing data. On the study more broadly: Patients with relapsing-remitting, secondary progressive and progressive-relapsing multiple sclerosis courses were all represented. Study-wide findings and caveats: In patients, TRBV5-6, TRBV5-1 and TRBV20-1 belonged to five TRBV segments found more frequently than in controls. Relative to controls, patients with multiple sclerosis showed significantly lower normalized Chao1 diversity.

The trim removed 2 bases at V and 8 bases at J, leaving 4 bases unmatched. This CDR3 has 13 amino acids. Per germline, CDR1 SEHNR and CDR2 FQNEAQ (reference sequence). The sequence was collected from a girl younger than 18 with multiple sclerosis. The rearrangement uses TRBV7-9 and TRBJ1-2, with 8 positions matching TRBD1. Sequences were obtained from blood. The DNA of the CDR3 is TGTGCCAGCAGCTTAAATCAGGGGGCCGGCTACACCTTC. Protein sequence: CASSLNQGAGYTF.